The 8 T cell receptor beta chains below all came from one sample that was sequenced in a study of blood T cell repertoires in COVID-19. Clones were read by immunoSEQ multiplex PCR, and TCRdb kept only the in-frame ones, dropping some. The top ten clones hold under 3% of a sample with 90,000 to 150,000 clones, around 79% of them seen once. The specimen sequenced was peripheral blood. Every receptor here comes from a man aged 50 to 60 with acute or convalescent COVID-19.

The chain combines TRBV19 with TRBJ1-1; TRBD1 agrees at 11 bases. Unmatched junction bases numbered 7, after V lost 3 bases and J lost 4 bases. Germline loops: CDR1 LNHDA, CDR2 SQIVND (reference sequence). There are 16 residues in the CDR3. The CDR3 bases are TGTGCCAGTAGTATCGGGACAGGGGGATTTGGCACTGAAGCTTTCTTT. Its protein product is CASSIGTGGFGTEAFF.

The CDR3 here is CASSAQGAMNTEAFF. The CDR3 region has the DNA TGCGCCAGCAGCGCACAGGGGGCCATGAACACTGAAGCTTTCTTT. The rearrangement links TRBV4-1 to TRBJ1-1; 9 bases line up with TRBD1. CDR3 length: 15 residues. The germline CDR1 and CDR2 sequences are MGHRA and YSYEKL. V lost 5 bases, J lost 0 bases, and 4 bases stayed unmatched.

This CDR3 is CASSLRWAHTDTQYF. CDR3 in DNA: TGTGCCAGCAGCTTGAGATGGGCTCACACAGATACGCAGTATTTT. The chain couples TRBV9 to TRBJ2-3; D uncertain. The CDR3 consists of 15 residues. Germline CDR1 reads SGDLS; CDR2 reads YYNGEE. V gave up 4 bases and J gave up 2 bases, with 14 bases separating them.

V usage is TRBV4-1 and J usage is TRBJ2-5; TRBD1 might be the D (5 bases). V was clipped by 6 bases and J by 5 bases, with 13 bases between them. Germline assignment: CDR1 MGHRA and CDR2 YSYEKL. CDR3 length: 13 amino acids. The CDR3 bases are TGCGCCAGCAGTAAGGGGCTTGGGGAGACCCAGTACTTC. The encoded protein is CASSKGLGETQYF.

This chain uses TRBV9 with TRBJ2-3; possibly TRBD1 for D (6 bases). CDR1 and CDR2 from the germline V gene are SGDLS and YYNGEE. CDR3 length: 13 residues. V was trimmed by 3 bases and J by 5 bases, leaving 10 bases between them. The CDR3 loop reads CASSGEGVDTQYF. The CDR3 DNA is TGTGCCAGCAGCGGCGAGGGGGTAGATACGCAGTATTTT.

CDR3 sequence: CASSMTDRRGEKLFF. The CDR3 nucleotides are TGTGCCAGTAGTATGACGGACCGGCGGGGGGAAAAACTGTTTTTT. The V call is TRBV19, the J call TRBJ1-4, with D tentatively TRBD1 (5 bases). This CDR3 region has 15 residues. The germline V gene has CDR1 LNHDA and CDR2 SQIVND (reference sequence). The V gene lost 3 bases and the J gene lost 8 bases, with 16 bases spanning the gap.

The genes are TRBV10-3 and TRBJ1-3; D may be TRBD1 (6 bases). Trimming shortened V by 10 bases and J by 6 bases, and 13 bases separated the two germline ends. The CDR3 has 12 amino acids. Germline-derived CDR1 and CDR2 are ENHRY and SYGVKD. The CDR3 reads CATRQAENTIYF. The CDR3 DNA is TGTGCCACAAGACAGGCTGAAAACACCATATATTTT.

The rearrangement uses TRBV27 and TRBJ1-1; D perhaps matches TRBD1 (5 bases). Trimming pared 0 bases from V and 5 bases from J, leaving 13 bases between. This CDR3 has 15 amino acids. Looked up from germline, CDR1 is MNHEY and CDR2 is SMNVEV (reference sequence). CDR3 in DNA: TGTGCCAGCAGTTTATCGGGCAGGGCGGAGACTGAAGCTTTCTTT. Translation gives CASSLSGRAETEAFF.